A single sample gave rise to the 17 T cell receptor beta chains below, sequenced in a study of cytomegalovirus exposure and HLA in healthy donors. It was with 60 Vbeta and 13 Jbeta primers that the PCR ran. Produced via immunoSEQ multiplex PCR; TCRdb's table is partial and in-frame only. The table records around 110,000 clones, nearly 75% of them present only once. The material sequenced was PBMCs. The receptors were gathered from a man aged 30 to 45 in good health and CMV-seropositive.

The rearrangement uses TRBV10-2 and TRBJ1-2; the D gene is possibly TRBD1 (5 bases). The CDR3 loop spans 15 amino acids. Germline CDR1 and CDR2: WSHSY and SAAADI. Trimming cost V 8 bases and J 1 base, with 17 bases left between them. In nucleotides, the CDR3 is TGCGCCAGCGGCCCCCGAAGGGGAGGTAACTATGGCTACACCTTC. It is translated as CASGPRRGGNYGYTF.

The chain recombines TRBV19 with TRBJ1-3; 8 nucleotides match TRBD1. The CDR3 is made up of 21 amino acids. Germline CDR1 is LNHDA and CDR2 is SQIVND (reference sequence). The trim removed 0 bases at V and 3 bases at J, leaving 19 bases unmatched. CDR3 amino acids: CASSIDAGAGGAAVIGNTIYF. The CDR3 coding sequence is TGTGCCAGTAGTATAGATGCCGGAGCAGGGGGCGCGGCTGTTATTGGAAACACCATATATTTT.

V usage is TRBV5-1 and J usage is TRBJ1-5; 8 nucleotides align to TRBD1. The V gene end was trimmed by 4 bases and the J gene end by 5 bases; junction bases not matched to a gene: 5. CDR3 size: 14 residues. From germline, CDR1 is SGHRS and CDR2 YFSETQ. DNA for the CDR3: TGCGCCAGCAGCCCGGGACAGGCCGATCAGCCCCAGCATTTT. Protein product: CASSPGQADQPQHF.

The chain employs TRBV9 and TRBJ1-6; D uncertain. The ends were cut back, 4 bases at V and 12 bases at J, with 11 bases in the middle. This CDR3 is 12 amino acids long. Germline CDR1 reads SGDLS; CDR2 reads YYNGEE. The CDR3 protein is CASSRYTGPLHF. The DNA for the CDR3 is TGTGCCAGCAGCCGATACACGGGACCCCTCCACTTT.

The V gene is TRBV2, the J gene TRBJ1-5; tentative D call: TRBD1 (5 bases). Germline V gives CDR1 SNHLY, CDR2 FYNNEI. With 5 bases removed from V and 7 bases from J, the gap between germline ends came to 21 bases. The CDR3 spans 16 residues. In DNA form, the CDR3 reads TGTGCCAGCAGTCCGAAGCGCATCGGCGGGGGGCAGCCCCAGCATTTT. Translation gives CASSPKRIGGGQPQHF.

This rearrangement joins TRBV19 to TRBJ2-5, with TRBD1 matching over 11 bases. The CDR3 totals 16 residues. Germline V gives CDR1 LNHDA, CDR2 SQIVND (reference sequence). The J segment lost 2 bases and the V segment lost 7 bases, leaving 9 bases of the junction unmatched. DNA for the CDR3: TGTGCCAGTACCCAATCCGGGACAGGGGGGCAAGAGACCCAGTACTTC. This translates into CASTQSGTGGQETQYF.

V usage is TRBV7-3 and J usage is TRBJ2-5; maybe TRBD1 (6 bases). The CDR3 is 15 residues long. Trimming took off 2 bases at V and 2 bases at J, with 12 bases between the two ends. Germline V CDR1 and CDR2: SGHTA, FQGTGA. CDR3 residues: CASSLVGHPQETQYF. Here the CDR3 DNA reads TGTGCCAGCAGCTTAGTGGGACACCCTCAAGAGACCCAGTACTTC.

In this sample, this clone turned up a few times. The J gene is TRBJ1-2, the V gene TRBV19, with 7 positions matching TRBD1. V lost 2 bases to trimming and J lost 6 bases; unmatched junction nucleotides: 6. The CDR3 totals 14 residues. Germline CDR1 LNHDA, CDR2 SQIVND (reference sequence). CDR3 residues: CASSITGDIDGYTF. The CDR3 region has the DNA TGTGCCAGTAGTATAACAGGGGATATAGATGGCTACACCTTC.

This clone showed up just a few times. This sequence joins TRBV28 and TRBJ1-1, with 9 bases matching TRBD1. The trim removed 5 bases at V and 7 bases at J, leaving 5 bases unmatched. There are 13 residues in the CDR3. The germline V gene encodes CDR1 MDHEN and CDR2 SYDVKM. In DNA, the CDR3 is TGTGCCAGCAGTGGATCGGACAGGGGTGAAGCTTTCTTT. Protein sequence: CASSGSDRGEAFF.

This clone occurred a few times. J is TRBJ2-3 and V is TRBV6-1; weak D call: TRBD2 (7 bases). Germline CDR1 MNHNS, CDR2 SASEGT. Trimming removed 3 bases at V and 6 bases at J, with 16 bases between. The CDR3 loop spans 15 amino acids. The CDR3 nucleotides read TGTGCCAGCAGTGACGTCGGCGGGGGCCGGGATACGCAGTATTTT. This gives the protein CASSDVGGGRDTQYF.

The rearrangement uses TRBV19 and TRBJ2-7, with D possibly being TRBD2 (6 bases). V dropped 4 bases and J dropped 6 bases, with 13 bases sitting between them. The length of the CDR3 is 13 residues. The germline gives CDR1 LNHDA, CDR2 SQIVND (reference sequence). This CDR3 reads CASSRGDDSEQYF. CDR3 DNA sequence: TGTGCCAGTAGTAGGGGGGACGACAGCGAGCAGTACTTC.

In regard to this clone: Since a much larger clone is just one base distant, this may be a read error. The same CDR3 arises from other DNA sequences in this sample as well. This chain connects TRBV5-5 to TRBJ1-2; tentatively, D is TRBD1 (5 bases). The CDR3 is 12 residues long. Trimming removed 2 bases at V and 4 bases at J, with 6 bases between. Germline CDR1 and CDR2: SGHKS and YYEKEE (reference sequence). CDR3 loop: CASSFDSYGYTF. CDR3 DNA sequence: TGTGCCAGCAGCTTCGACAGCTATGGCTACACCTTC.

The rearrangement links TRBV2 to TRBJ1-5, with 8 bases identical to TRBD1. Germline V gene lookup returns CDR1 SNHLY and CDR2 FYNNEI. The CDR3 is 14 amino acids. V was pared by 2 bases and J by 5 bases, with 2 bases of the junction left unmatched. The CDR3 region is CASSEQGAHQPQHF. The CDR3 nucleotides read TGTGCCAGCAGTGAACAGGGGGCACATCAGCCCCAGCATTTT.

This clone was found once. The CDR3 DNA is TGTGCCAGCAGAGAGACAGGGGCCCACGAGCAGTACTTC. This gives the protein CASRETGAHEQYF. The chain is built from TRBV2 and TRBJ2-7, with 8 bases fitting TRBD1. This CDR3 contains 13 residues. V was pared by 6 bases and J by 5 bases, with 6 bases of the junction left unmatched. Per germline, CDR1 SNHLY and CDR2 FYNNEI.

The chain recombines TRBV7-7 with TRBJ2-3; 15 nucleotides line up with TRBD2. CDR3 length: 17 residues. V lost 5 bases to trimming and J lost 5 bases; unmatched junction nucleotides: 8. Germline CDR1 reads SSHAT; CDR2 reads FNYEAQ (reference sequence). The CDR3 nucleotides read TGTGCCAGCAGCCCTTGGACTAGCGGGGGGGCAATAGATACGCAGTATTTT. Its protein is CASSPWTSGGAIDTQYF.

This clone showed up just a few times. The chain carries TRBV5-6 and TRBJ2-1, with D possibly TRBD2 on 6 matching bases. Trimming pared 1 base from V and 5 bases from J, leaving 10 bases between. Germline-derived CDR1 and CDR2 are SGHDT and YYEEEE. The CDR3 extends over 14 amino acids. CDR3 bases: TGTGCCAGCAGCTTGAGGGACTGGGACAATGAGCAGTTCTTC. It is translated as CASSLRDWDNEQFF.

The chain links TRBV2 to TRBJ1-1; 9 bases are shared with TRBD1. The CDR3 is 15 amino acids. Per the germline V gene, CDR1 is SNHLY and CDR2 is FYNNEI. V shed 0 bases and J 10 bases; nucleotides not matched to a gene: 9. CDR3 protein: CASSEAWTGVPGAFF. Written as DNA, the CDR3 is TGTGCCAGCAGTGAAGCTTGGACAGGGGTCCCAGGAGCTTTCTTT.